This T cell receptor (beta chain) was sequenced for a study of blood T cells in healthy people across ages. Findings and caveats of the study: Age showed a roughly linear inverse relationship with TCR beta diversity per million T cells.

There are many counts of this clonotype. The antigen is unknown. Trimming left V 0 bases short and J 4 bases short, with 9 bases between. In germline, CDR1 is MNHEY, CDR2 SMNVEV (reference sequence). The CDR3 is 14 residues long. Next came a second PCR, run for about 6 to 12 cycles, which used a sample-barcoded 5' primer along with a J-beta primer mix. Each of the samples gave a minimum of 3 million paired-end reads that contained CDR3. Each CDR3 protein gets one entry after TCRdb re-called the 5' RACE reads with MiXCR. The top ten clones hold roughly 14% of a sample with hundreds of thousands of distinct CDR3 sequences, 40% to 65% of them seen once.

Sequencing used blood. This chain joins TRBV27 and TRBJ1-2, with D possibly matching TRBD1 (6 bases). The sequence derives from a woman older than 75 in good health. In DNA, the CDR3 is TGTGCCAGCAGTTTATCGGGGGGCCTCTATGGCTACACCTTC. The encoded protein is CASSLSGGLYGYTF.